This TCR beta chain was observed in a study of cytomegalovirus exposure and HLA in healthy donors. Comment on this clone: Its specificity is not known.

General study points: Reportedly, diagnosis of cytomegalovirus status by the classifier showed high specificity and sensitivity. Reportedly, TCR beta sequences accurately predicted HLA-A and HLA-B alleles in most subjects.

Germline CDR1 reads PRHDT; CDR2 reads FYEKMQ (reference sequence). CDR3 size: 17 residues. The trim removed 4 bases at V and 0 bases at J, leaving 8 bases unmatched. The PCR had 60 Vbeta and 13 Jbeta primers. Generated by immunoSEQ multiplex PCR, the TCRdb table keeps only in-frame clones and is missing some. The repertoire consists of about 130,000 clones, with over 60% occurring once and the leading ten covering 0.75% to 0.95%. Sequenced: PBMCs. V is TRBV13 and J is TRBJ1-3; TRBD1 aligns across 8 bases. The TCR originated in a woman in her sixties in good health and CMV-seronegative. CDR3 DNA sequence: TGTGCCAGCAGCTCCCGGGACAGGCTTTTCTCTGGAAACACCATATATTTT. Translation gives CASSSRDRLFSGNTIYF.